This T cell receptor beta chain was profiled in a study of control samples from healthy donors and cancer patients. As for this clone: Other DNA sequences in the same sample also yield this CDR3.

Data came from immunoSEQ multiplex PCR; TCRdb stores just in-frame clones and leaves some out. The sample contains fewer than 200,000 clones, around 90% of which appear only once. V was cut by 5 bases and J by 7 bases, with 6 bases left in between. This CDR3 has 12 residues. CDR1 and CDR2 (germline): SGHAT, FQNNGV. V is TRBV11-2 and J is TRBJ1-6; D is uncertain. The sequencing input was blood. The sequence derives from a woman under 40 in good health. CDR3 amino acids: CASSSQNSPLHF. DNA for the CDR3: TGTGCCAGCAGCAGTCAGAATTCACCCCTCCACTTT.